This is a list of T cell receptor beta chains from one sample in a study of Ad26.COV2.S vaccination and SARS-CoV-2 variants. The data were produced by immunoSEQ multiplex PCR, yet TCRdb's version contains in-frame clones alone and is incomplete. The table has more than 300,000 clones, 85% to 90% seen once. The specimen was peripheral blood, collected in a trial of Ad26.COV2.S vaccine versus placebo. Every receptor here comes from a person aged 18-65 years who received the Ad26.COV2.S COVID-19 vaccine or a placebo. The CDR3 runs from the conserved cysteine through the conserved F or W.

>TRBJ2-3|TRBV7-7
CASSLNRGSTDTQYF
>TRBJ1-4|TRBV9
CASSRRDRATNEKLFF
>TRBJ2-3|TRBV19
CASGQGYTDTQYF
>TRBJ1-1|TRBV12-3/TRBV12-4
CASSLALFTEAFF
>TRBJ2-7|TRBV6-6
CASSYSMLRGYEQYF
>TRBJ1-6|TRBV7-7
CASSLVSRNSPLHF
>TRBJ2-1|TRBV28
CASSSLTGYNEQFF
>TRBJ2-5|TRBV5-1
CASSLFPGETQYF
>TRBJ2-7|TRBV24-1
CATSDSTSPYEQYF
>TRBJ2-5|TRBV7-9
CASSFGGQETQYF
>TRBJ2-1|TRBV12-5
CASGLQLTSGRFYEQFF
>TRBJ1-3|TRBV6-5
CASRRGQFSGNTIYF
>TRBJ2-1|TRBV28
CASSYRNEQFF
>TRBJ2-3|TRBV5-1
CASSKENTDTQYF
>TRBJ2-2|TRBV27
CASGWVNNAGELFF
>TRBJ1-4|TRBV5-4
CASSLGQGNTNEKLFF
>TRBJ2-5|TRBV5-6
CASSLSSGGKTQYF
>TRBJ2-2|TRBV27
CASSLNRYTGELFF
>TRBJ2-1|TRBV5-4
CASSKTTSGRAHEQFF
>TRBJ1-2|TRBV11-2
CASSLEPGVYGYTF
>TRBJ2-3|TRBV6-1
CASSEGLHSTDTQYF
>TRBJ2-7|TRBV2
CASSDTLYEQYF
>TRBJ2-7|TRBV6-1
CASSEAGTPAYEQYF
>TRBJ1-3|TRBV29-1
CSGRAPGDGNTIYF
>TRBJ1-3|TRBV4-3
CASSQDWGGNTIYF
>TRBJ2-7|TRBV28
CASSLSGTGPNEQYF
>TRBJ2-1|TRBV5-6
CASSPQGLAGRNEQFF
>TRBJ1-6|TRBV6-5
CASSYSGGDSPLHF
>TRBJ2-3|TRBV4-2
CASSQDRGLVGDDTQYF
>TRBJ2-3|TRBV5-1
CASWSGSTDTQYF
>TRBJ1-2|TRBV3-1/TRBV3-2
CASSQDSSNYGYTF
>TRBJ1-2|TRBV28
CASSFDWAGLRQRPGYTF
>TRBJ1-1|TRBV6-4
CASSDFSVGTEAFF
>TRBJ2-7|TRBV29-1
CSVQETSYEQYF
>TRBJ2-2|TRBV18
CASSPPNDRSNTGELFF
>TRBJ2-1|TRBV2
CASSEGTNNEQFF
>TRBJ2-7|TRBV19
CASSISVSGYEQYF
>TRBJ2-5|TRBV7-8
CASSINSGRGETQYF
>TRBJ1-1|TRBV14
CASSRDRIEAFF
>TRBJ2-2|TRBV19
CASSIDWSGTLTGELFF
>TRBJ2-2|TRBV7-9
CASSISPGQGKGTGELFF
>TRBJ2-5|TRBV5-5
CASTKTLNQETQYF
>TRBJ2-5|TRBV27
CATRMTGRETQYF
>TRBJ2-7|TRBV11-2
CASSLIFYEQYF
>TRBJ2-2|TRBV4-2
CASSTSSGELFF